The 30 T cell receptor beta chains in this list originate from one sample, sequenced in a study of blood T cells in healthy people across ages. Primed by a sample-barcoded 5' primer and a J-beta primer mix, a second PCR proceeded for 7 to 11 cycles. Each CDR3 protein gets one entry after TCRdb re-called the 5' RACE reads with MiXCR. Of 650,000 to 800,000 distinct CDR3 sequences in the sample, roughly 44% were seen once. The material sequenced was blood. Receptors originate from a man aged 55 to 69 in good health.

In its sample, this clonotype was seen a few times. The V gene is TRBV2, the J gene TRBJ2-5; possibly TRBD1 for D (6 bases). CDR3 length: 15 amino acids. Germline V gene sequence: CDR1 SNHLY, CDR2 FYNNEI. Trimming cost V 8 bases and J 2 bases, with 18 bases left between them. The CDR3 loop is CASGGFGQTQETQYF. The CDR3 region has the DNA TGTGCCAGCGGCGGCTTCGGACAGACACAAGAGACCCAGTACTTC.

This clonotype was detected a few times. At one end, the junction sequence differs from germline, possibly due to a read error. The V and J genes are TRBV27 and TRBJ1-6; D is possibly TRBD1 (6 bases). Germline values: CDR1 MNHEY, CDR2 SMNVEV (reference sequence). The CDR3 is 13 residues long. The CDR3 DNA reads TGTGCCAGTAGTTTGGGGACACTGTCACCCCTCCACTTT. Translating it yields CASSLGTLSPLHF.

This clonotype appeared a few times. The junction departs from the called germline gene at one end, perhaps through a read error. The chain has TRBV7-2 and TRBJ2-7; possibly TRBD2 for D (8 bases). This CDR3 comprises 14 residues. CDR1 is SGHTA, CDR2 FQGNSA, per germline. The CDR3 DNA follows: TGTGCCAGCAGCGTAGCGGGGACAGTGCCCGAGCAGTACTTC. It encodes CASSVAGTVPEQYF.

The genes are TRBV29-1 and TRBJ2-1, with TRBD2 identical over 7 bases. Germline V gene data show CDR1 as SQVTM and CDR2 as ANQGSEA. The CDR3 runs 14 residues. V was clipped by 8 bases and J by 3 bases; unmatched bases: 10. The CDR3 protein is CSTDEAGFYNEQFF. CDR3 nucleotides: TGCAGCACCGACGAAGCGGGATTCTACAATGAGCAGTTCTTC.

The rearrangement links TRBV14 to TRBJ2-7; D may match TRBD1 or TRBD2 (5 bases each). The CDR3 is made up of 15 amino acids. CDR1 and CDR2 from the germline V gene are SGHDN and FVKESK. V lost 4 bases and J lost 0, with 13 bases in between. CDR3 amino acids: CASSPRGRSSYEQYF. CDR3 nucleotides: TGTGCCAGCAGCCCAAGGGGACGTAGCTCCTACGAGCAGTACTTC.

This rearrangement joins TRBV20-1 to TRBJ2-7, with D tentatively TRBD1 (5 bases). CDR3 size: 15 residues. Trimming pared 3 bases from V and 2 bases from J, leaving 17 bases between. CDR1 and CDR2 (germline): DFQATT, SNEGSKA (reference sequence). The CDR3 DNA sequence: TGCAGTGCTAGCCGACAGTCAGTCCTAACCTACGAGCAGTACTTC. It yields the protein CSASRQSVLTYEQYF.

V is TRBV4-3 and J is TRBJ1-4, with unresolved D. Germline V gene lookup returns CDR1 LGHNA and CDR2 YSLEER. V lost 0 bases and J lost 2, with 10 bases in between. This CDR3 has 16 residues. The DNA of the CDR3 is TGCGCCAGCAGCCAAGAATCGGGTACGACTAATGAAAAACTGTTTTTT. Translation: CASSQESGTTNEKLFF.

The chain combines TRBV28 with TRBJ2-7, with 8 bases that match TRBD2. The DNA end is a closer match to TRBJ2-4, so the J assignment may be wrong. The CDR3 sequence is 15 residues long. Per the germline V gene, CDR1 is MDHEN and CDR2 is SYDVKM. The CDR3 sequence: CASSLAGGALNIQYF. DNA of the CDR3: TGTGCCAGCAGTTTAGCCGGGGGGGCATTGAACATTCAGTACTTC.

The chain links TRBV20-1 to TRBJ2-5; 11 bases agree with TRBD1. This CDR3 region has 13 residues. J gave up 4 bases and V 3 bases, and 1 base lay outside the gene matches. In germline, CDR1 is DFQATT, CDR2 SNEGSKA (reference sequence). The CDR3 reads CSARGQGGETQYF. The CDR3 nucleotides are TGCAGTGCTAGGGGACAGGGGGGAGAGACCCAGTACTTC.

The rearrangement links TRBV2 to TRBJ2-7; 8 bases are a match to TRBD1. Germline CDR1 is SNHLY and CDR2 is FYNNEI. The CDR3 runs to 14 residues. V lost 6 bases to trimming and J lost 2 bases; unmatched junction nucleotides: 6. Here the CDR3 reads CASRSGQGPYEQYF. The CDR3 bases are TGTGCCAGCAGAAGTGGACAGGGCCCCTACGAGCAGTACTTC.

This clonotype was seen more than once but under ten times. This chain uses TRBV25-1 with TRBJ1-2, with 8 bases matching TRBD1. There are 13 residues in the CDR3. V lost 5 bases, J lost 7 bases, and 6 bases stayed unmatched. The germline V gene encodes CDR1 MGHDK and CDR2 SYGVNS. This chain's CDR3 is CASSLRQGSGYTF. The CDR3 DNA is TGTGCCAGCAGTCTAAGACAGGGGTCTGGCTACACCTTC.

Comments on this clonotype: This may be a read error: a much more frequent sequence differs by one nucleotide. The J gene is TRBJ2-1, the V gene TRBV14; D is undetermined. V lost 4 bases and J 13 bases, leaving 17 bases between the germline ends. Germline V CDR1 and CDR2: SGHDN, FVKESK. The CDR3 is made up of 13 amino acids. CDR3 DNA sequence: TGTGCCAGCAGCCGGGCAGATCAAGAGACCCAGTTCTTC. Amino acids: CASSRADQETQFF.

The chain combines TRBV29-1 with TRBJ2-2; possible D gene TRBD2, 6 bases. The CDR3 has 16 residues. The V gene's germline CDR1 is SQVTM and CDR2 ANQGSEA. Trimming shortened V by 0 bases and J by 0 bases, and 11 bases separated the two germline ends. The CDR3 nucleotides are TGCAGCGTTGAAGATCACCGGGGGTCGAACACCGGGGAGCTGTTTTTT. Translating it yields CSVEDHRGSNTGELFF.

The CDR3 sequence: CAGGPIPNTEAFF. The CDR3, as DNA: TGTGCCGGGGGACCAATCCCGAACACTGAAGCTTTCTTT. The rearrangement links TRBV7-9 to TRBJ1-1, with TRBD1 as a possible D gene (5 bases). The V end lost 11 bases, the J end lost 1 base, and 14 bases lay between the germline ends. This CDR3 region has 13 residues. Looked up from germline, CDR1 is SEHNR and CDR2 is FQNEAQ (reference sequence).

The chain is built from TRBV4-3 and TRBJ2-1; TRBD2 aligns across 11 bases. Trimming cost V 4 bases and J 0 bases; bases outside gene matches: 8. From germline, CDR1 is LGHNA and CDR2 YSLEER. The CDR3 contains 18 residues. CDR3 sequence reads: CASSRSSGGYSSYNEQFF. The CDR3 DNA sequence: TGCGCCAGCAGCCGATCTAGCGGGGGGTACAGCTCCTACAATGAGCAGTTCTTC.

The chain couples TRBV14 to TRBJ2-3; TRBD1 aligns across 7 bases. Germline CDR1 and CDR2: SGHDN and FVKESK. This CDR3 comprises 14 residues. The trim removed 5 bases at V and 8 bases at J, leaving 10 bases unmatched. This CDR3 reads CASSATWDSRTQYF. Written as DNA, the CDR3 is TGTGCCAGCAGCGCTACTTGGGACAGTCGTACGCAGTATTTT.

This clonotype came up a few times. J is TRBJ2-7 and V is TRBV25-1; no clear D. The V end was cut by 2 bases, the J end by 4 bases, with 12 bases between. CDR1 MGHDK and CDR2 SYGVNS come from the germline V gene. The CDR3 covers 14 residues. CDR3 bases: TGTGCCAGCAGTGAACCGGGCCAGTTGTACGAGCAGTACTTC. It specifies CASSEPGQLYEQYF.

This clonotype occurred a few times. The chain carries TRBV5-6 and TRBJ1-2; a weak D match, TRBD1 (5 bases). The germline V and J ends were trimmed by 4 bases and 0 bases, with 13 bases remaining between them. CDR3 length: 15 residues. Germline V gene sequence: CDR1 SGHDT, CDR2 YYEEEE. The DNA of the CDR3 is TGTGCCAGCAGCAAGAATGGGGACTCTAACTATGGCTACACCTTC. Its protein product is CASSKNGDSNYGYTF. Supplemented by reference TRBV5-6 and TRBJ1-2, the full variable domain reads DAGVTQSPTHLIKTRGQQVTLRCSPKSGHDTVSWYQQALGQGPQFIFQYYEEEERQRGNFPDRFSGHQFPNYSSELNVNALLLGDSALYLCASSKNGDSNYGYTFGSGTRLTVV.

This clonotype was recorded a few times. This chain links TRBV16 with TRBJ1-2, with D perhaps matching TRBD1 (6 bases). The germline V gene has CDR1 KGHSY and CDR2 FQNENV. V dropped 0 bases and J dropped 9 bases, with 17 bases sitting between them. The CDR3 totals 15 residues. CDR3: CASSQSEAKGVSYTF. CDR3 coding DNA: TGTGCCAGCAGCCAATCGGAGGCCAAGGGGGTCAGCTACACCTTC.

V gene TRBV3-1 combines with J gene TRBJ2-6, with D perhaps matching TRBD2 (5 bases). Germline CDR1 is LGHDT and CDR2 is YNNKEL (reference sequence). The V and J ends lost 5 bases and 2 bases respectively, with 13 bases between them. This CDR3 has 16 residues. DNA for the CDR3: TGTGCCAGCAGCTTCGCACCCGGGACTGGGGCCAACGTCCTGACTTTC. This gives the protein CASSFAPGTGANVLTF.

The chain recombines TRBV20-1 with TRBJ2-1; D may be TRBD1 (6 bases). The V and J ends lost 0 bases and 7 bases respectively, with 19 bases between them. The CDR3 has 16 residues. Germline loops: CDR1 DFQATT, CDR2 SNEGSKA (reference sequence). The CDR3 nucleotides read TGCAGTGCTAGAGAGGGAACGTCGACAGGTCGGAATGAGCAGTTCTTC. Amino acid sequence: CSAREGTSTGRNEQFF.

In regard to this clonotype: A much larger clone is a single base away; this may be a read error. This chain links TRBV4-2 with TRBJ2-7; D remains unclear. V was clipped by 1 base and J by 2 bases, with 15 bases between them. The CDR3 totals 16 residues. CDR1 and CDR2 from the germline V gene are LGHNA and YNFKEQ. DNA for the CDR3: TGTGCCAGCAGCCAAGTCCGGCAGGTCAGCCCCTACGAGCAGTACTTC. It is translated as CASSQVRQVSPYEQYF.

This chain connects TRBV25-1 to TRBJ1-4; 8 bases are a match to TRBD1. V trimming: 4 bases; J trimming: 4 bases; junction bases outside the gene matches: 14. The CDR3 runs to 18 residues. Germline CDR1 and CDR2: MGHDK and SYGVNS. The CDR3 loop is CASSAADRGTTFNEKLFF. The CDR3 nucleotides are TGTGCCAGCAGTGCAGCCGACAGGGGCACTACCTTTAATGAAAAACTGTTTTTT.

V gene TRBV7-2 combines with J gene TRBJ2-5; D might be TRBD2 (6 bases). V lost 5 bases and J 2 bases, leaving 15 bases between the germline ends. CDR3 length equals 15 residues. Germline CDR1 and CDR2: SGHTA and FQGNSA. The CDR3 region is CASSTLTSRQETQYF. CDR3 coding DNA: TGTGCCAGCAGCACCTTGACTAGTAGACAAGAGACCCAGTACTTC.

This chain links TRBV5-1 with TRBJ2-5, with D tentatively TRBD1 or TRBD2 (6 bases each). Germline V gene sequence: CDR1 SGHRS, CDR2 YFSETQ. V was clipped by 0 bases and J by 5 bases, with 17 bases between them. This CDR3 contains 16 residues. CDR3 region: CASSLAPTSQGETQYF. Written as DNA, the CDR3 is TGCGCCAGCAGCTTGGCCCCCACTAGCCAGGGGGAGACCCAGTACTTC.

The chain uses TRBV6-6 and TRBJ1-4; 8 nucleotides line up with TRBD1. This CDR3 region has 15 residues. Germline lookup yields CDR1 MNHNY and CDR2 SVGAGI (reference sequence). V shed 6 bases and J 4 bases; nucleotides not matched to a gene: 7. CDR3 coding DNA: TGTGCCAGCAGCCTGACCGACAGGGGTAATGAAAAACTGTTTTTT. This sequence encodes CASSLTDRGNEKLFF.

This clonotype turned up a few times. The V and J genes are TRBV21-1 and TRBJ2-1; the table assigns TRBD2, which was not confirmed against the DNA. TRBV21-1 is labeled a pseudogene. This CDR3 has 17 residues. The chain's CDR3 is CASSKAAGGRIHNEQFF. Written as DNA, the CDR3 is TGTGCCAGCAGCAAAGCGGCGGGGGGTAGGATACACAATGAGCAGTTCTTC.

The chain combines TRBV4-3 with TRBJ2-3, with TRBD2 identical over 11 bases. The germline V gene has CDR1 LGHNA and CDR2 YSLEER. The CDR3 runs 18 residues. V was clipped by 1 base and J by 3 bases; unmatched bases: 9. This CDR3 is CASSQGLTSGAATDTQYF. DNA of the CDR3: TGCGCCAGCAGCCAAGGCTTGACTAGCGGGGCTGCGACAGATACGCAGTATTTT.

The rearrangement joins TRBV28 to TRBJ1-5, with a possible D match to TRBD1 (6 bases). The CDR3 contains 13 residues. In germline, CDR1 is MDHEN, CDR2 SYDVKM. Trimming cost V 8 bases and J 8 bases, with 16 bases left between them. CDR3 nucleotides: TGTGCCAGCTGCCGCCCGGGGGCAAAGCCCCAGCATTTT. As protein: CASCRPGAKPQHF. The whole variable domain, filled in from reference TRBV28 and TRBJ1-5, reads DVKVTQSSRYLVKRTGEKVFLECVQDMDHENMFWYRQDPGLGLRLIYFSYDVKMKEKGDIPEGYSVSREKKERFSLILESASTNQTSMYLCASCRPGAKPQHFGDGTRLSIL.

V and J are TRBV28 and TRBJ2-3; perhaps TRBD2 as D (6 bases). Germline V gene sequence: CDR1 MDHEN, CDR2 SYDVKM. The CDR3 spans 11 residues. The ends were cut back, 7 bases at V and 9 bases at J, with 11 bases in the middle. The CDR3 sequence: CASNSGGTQYF. As DNA, the CDR3 is TGTGCCAGCAATAGTGGGGGGACGCAGTATTTT.